The clone carrying this TCR beta chain occurred a few times. What it binds is not known. Following extraction, RNA underwent reverse transcription to cDNA, which served as the sequencing template. Libraries were prepared by immunoSEQ multiplex PCR; TCRdb keeps only in-frame clonotypes and omits some of them. The sample yields around 250,000 clones, about two thirds seen once. The data originate from a study of CD8+ T cells in alopecia areata. Study-wide results and limits: Higher clonality was seen in lesional scalp than in normal scalp, especially in alopecia totalis/universalis.

The CDR3 is made up of 13 amino acids. V was clipped by 4 bases and J by 3 bases; unmatched bases: 5. CDR1 and CDR2 (germline): SQVTM, ANQGSEA. The material was CD4+ T cells sorted from blood, obtained at week 0. This receptor was taken from a human donor with alopecia areata. V is TRBV29-1 and J is TRBJ2-5; 7 bases align to TRBD1. The CDR3 DNA sequence: TGCAGCGTTGTACGGACAGGAAAAGAGACCCAGTACTTC. It encodes CSVVRTGKETQYF. Combining the CDR3 with reference TRBV29-1 and TRBJ2-5 gives the whole variable domain SAVISQKPSRDICQRGTSLTIQCQVDSQVTMMFWYRQQPGQSLTLIATANQGSEATYESGFVIDKFPISRPNLTFSTLTVSNMSPEDSSIYLCSVVRTGKETQYFGPGTRLLVL.